One and the same sample provided the 27 T cell receptor beta chains below, sequenced in a study of T cells in Graves' hyperthyroidism and ophthalmopathy. RNA transcripts yielded amplified TCR beta CDR3 regions. The HTBI primer set served for first-round RT-PCR of the TCR CDR3. TCRdb itself ran the multiplex PCR reads through MiXCR, one entry per CDR3 protein. Of more than 600,000 distinct CDR3 sequences detected, roughly 15% appear once; the ten largest clones hold roughly 8%. The sample consisted of blood. These receptors all come from a man aged 18 to 29 with Graves' hyperthyroidism.

This chain's CDR3 is CASSYSSIASPETQYF. CDR3 DNA sequence: TGTGCCAGCAGTTACTCTTCGATAGCTTCCCCAGAGACCCAGTACTTC. The chain uses TRBV6-5 and TRBJ2-5; D is ambiguous. V lost 0 bases and J 4 bases, leaving 15 bases between the germline ends. The CDR3 loop spans 16 amino acids. Germline V CDR1 and CDR2: MNHEY, SVGAGI.

This clonotype has a count of ten or more. This chain joins TRBV20-1 and TRBJ2-1; 10 nucleotides align to TRBD2. The CDR3 covers 16 residues. Germline-derived CDR1 and CDR2 are DFQATT and SNEGSKA (reference sequence). The trim removed 0 bases at V and 2 bases at J, leaving 4 bases unmatched. The CDR3 nucleotides read TGCAGTGCTAGAGATGTTGGACTAGCGGCCTACAATGAGCAGTTCTTC. Protein: CSARDVGLAAYNEQFF.

This clonotype was observed many times. V usage is TRBV12-3 or TRBV12-4 and J usage is TRBJ2-1, with a weak D call TRBD1 (6 bases). The CDR3 is 14 amino acids. The V and J ends lost 5 bases and 2 bases respectively, with 10 bases between them. CDR3: CASSRDTPYNEQFF. In DNA, the CDR3 is TGTGCCAGCAGTCGGGACACCCCCTACAATGAGCAGTTCTTC.

At least ten counts were recorded for this clonotype. The chain combines TRBV9 with TRBJ2-1; D ambiguous. This CDR3 comprises 14 residues. V lost 3 bases and J lost 5, with 12 bases in between. CDR1 and CDR2 (germline): SGDLS, YYNGEE. CDR3 nucleotide sequence: TGTGCCAGCAGCGCCACGCAGCTCCACAATGAGCAGTTCTTC. Protein: CASSATQLHNEQFF.

This clonotype was detected a few times. The CDR3 protein is CASSSSTWNTGELFF. In nucleotides, the CDR3 is TGTGCCAGCAGCTCGTCGACTTGGAACACCGGGGAGCTGTTTTTT. The chain links TRBV11-1 to TRBJ2-2, with D unclear. With 4 bases removed from V and 1 base from J, the gap between germline ends came to 10 bases. Germline CDR1 reads SGHAT; CDR2 reads FQDESV (reference sequence). This CDR3 region has 15 residues.

The V call is TRBV3-1, the J call TRBJ2-7, with TRBD2 matching over 7 bases. Trimming cost V 0 bases and J 4 bases; bases outside gene matches: 12. Germline V gene data show CDR1 as LGHDT and CDR2 as YNNKEL (reference sequence). The CDR3 spans 17 residues. The DNA for the CDR3 is TGTGCCAGCAGCCAAGATCTAGGAGGGAGCGGGAAGTACGAGCAGTACTTC. Its translation is CASSQDLGGSGKYEQYF.

Concerning this clonotype: Possible read error: a much larger clone is one base away. The V call is TRBV7-9, the J call TRBJ2-1; TRBD2 might be the D (7 bases). Germline loops: CDR1 SEHNR, CDR2 FQNEAQ (reference sequence). This CDR3 has 15 amino acids. V lost 4 bases and J 7 bases, leaving 17 bases between the germline ends. The CDR3 coding sequence is TGTGCCAGCAGCTCCCGCGGGGGCGCGAGTAATGAGCAGTTCTTC. Amino acids: CASSSRGGASNEQFF.

V gene TRBV11-3 combines with J gene TRBJ1-4, with unresolved D. In germline, CDR1 is SGHNT, CDR2 YENEEA. The V end was cut by 5 bases, the J end by 5 bases, with 9 bases between. The CDR3 totals 13 residues. The CDR3 reads CASSRDTNEKLFF. The CDR3 nucleotides are TGTGCCAGCAGCCGTGACACCAATGAAAAACTGTTTTTT.

The V and J genes are TRBV27 and TRBJ2-1, with D perhaps given as TRBD1 or TRBD2 (5 bases each). The CDR3 is 16 amino acids. Per the germline V gene, CDR1 is MNHEY and CDR2 is SMNVEV (reference sequence). Deletions cut 6 bases from V and 2 bases from J, with 17 bases between. Here the CDR3 reads CASRRMGDGTYNEQFF. The CDR3 nucleotides read TGTGCCAGCAGGCGGATGGGGGATGGAACCTACAATGAGCAGTTCTTC.

This clonotype appeared many times. V is TRBV30 and J is TRBJ2-3, with a weak D call TRBD2 (6 bases). CDR1 GTSNPN and CDR2 SVGIG come from the germline V gene (reference sequence). The CDR3 sequence is 14 residues long. Trimming took 0 bases from V and 3 from J, leaving 10 bases between them. CDR3 nucleotides: TGTGCCTGGAGTGTAGAGGGGAGGACAGATACGCAGTATTTT. This sequence encodes CAWSVEGRTDTQYF.

The chain combines TRBV20-1 with TRBJ2-4; unclear D gene. Deletions cut 6 bases from V and 5 bases from J, with 17 bases between. Germline CDR1 and CDR2: DFQATT and SNEGSKA (reference sequence). The CDR3 is made up of 14 amino acids. The CDR3 reads CSAHTPIGENIQYF. The CDR3, as DNA: TGCAGTGCCCATACCCCGATTGGGGAAAACATTCAGTACTTC.

The rearrangement links TRBV28 to TRBJ2-3; weak D call: TRBD2 (6 bases). From germline, CDR1 is MDHEN and CDR2 SYDVKM. The CDR3 has 15 amino acids. Trimming left V 5 bases short and J 5 bases short, with 17 bases between. The DNA for the CDR3 is TGTGCCAGCAGTCCCCCCGGGACTCCAGGAGATACGCAGTATTTT. Protein: CASSPPGTPGDTQYF. Drawing the rest from reference TRBV28 and TRBJ2-3, the complete variable domain is DVKVTQSSRYLVKRTGEKVFLECVQDMDHENMFWYRQDPGLGLRLIYFSYDVKMKEKGDIPEGYSVSREKKERFSLILESASTNQTSMYLCASSPPGTPGDTQYFGPGTRLTVL.

CDR3 amino acids: CASSLAGLGRWEQYF. The CDR3 DNA reads as TGTGCCAGCAGCTTAGCGGGACTAGGGAGATGGGAGCAGTACTTC. V gene TRBV13 combines with J gene TRBJ2-7, with 8 bases matching TRBD2. Looked up from germline, CDR1 is PRHDT and CDR2 is FYEKMQ (reference sequence). With 1 base clipped from V and 7 bases from J, the junction kept 9 bases outside the gene matches. This CDR3 is 15 amino acids long. The full variable domain, its missing parts supplied by reference TRBV13 and TRBJ2-7, is AAGVIQSPRHLIKEKRETATLKCYPIPRHDTVYWYQQGPGQDPQFLISFYEKMQSDKGSIPDRFSAQQFSDYHSELNMSSLELGDSALYFCASSLAGLGRWEQYFGPGTRLTVT.

At least ten counts were recorded for this clonotype. This chain joins TRBV30 and TRBJ2-7; D may be TRBD2 (5 bases). V gave up 0 bases and J gave up 5 bases, with 11 bases separating them. Germline lookup yields CDR1 GTSNPN and CDR2 SVGIG (reference sequence). The length of the CDR3 is 13 residues. Written as DNA, the CDR3 is TGTGCCTGGAGTGTTCGGGGTACCCACGAGCAGTACTTC. Translating gives CAWSVRGTHEQYF.

This clonotype has at least ten counts. The chain combines TRBV28 with TRBJ2-5; D is possibly TRBD1 or TRBD2 (5 bases each). CDR3 length: 15 residues. From germline, CDR1 is MDHEN and CDR2 SYDVKM. Trimming stripped 11 bases from V and 5 bases from J, with 24 bases between. For the CDR3, the DNA is TGTGCCCCGAGCTATTTCAGGGAGCTAACGGAGACCCAGTACTTC. The encoded protein is CAPSYFRELTETQYF.

This clonotype was seen many times. This chain connects TRBV12-3 or TRBV12-4 to TRBJ2-5, with D tentatively TRBD2 (7 bases). This CDR3 has 14 residues. The germline V and J ends were trimmed by 2 bases and 5 bases, with 12 bases remaining between them. CDR3 in amino acids: CASSLLQGGETQYF. The CDR3 DNA follows: TGTGCCAGCAGTTTATTACAGGGAGGGGAGACCCAGTACTTC.

This clonotype was detected only a few times. The chain has TRBV14 and TRBJ2-7; 7 nucleotides match TRBD2. Losses at the gene ends were 1 base for V and 4 bases for J; bases not matched to a gene: 16. The CDR3 length is 18 residues. The germline V gene encodes CDR1 SGHDN and CDR2 FVKESK. CDR3 bases: TGTGCCAGCAGCCAAGGTTACGGGAGGCAGGGATCTACTTACGAGCAGTACTTC. As protein: CASSQGYGRQGSTYEQYF.

As for this clonotype: With a much larger clone just one base away, this may be a read error. Because the CDR3 is missing its conserved closing phenylalanine or tryptophan, this is likely a read error. The rearrangement links TRBV12-5 to TRBJ1-5, with a tentative D call TRBD1 (6 bases). The CDR3 has 14 amino acids. The germline CDR1 and CDR2 sequences are LGHNT and FRNRAP. V dropped 5 bases and J dropped 4 bases, with 12 bases sitting between them. The CDR3 nucleotides are TGTGCTAGTGGTGCCGGGACACTTAATCAGCCCCAGCATATT. Translated: CASGAGTLNQPQHI.

This clonotype was found many times. The chain links TRBV3-1 to TRBJ2-1; D remains unclear. The CDR3 totals 11 residues. Between the trimmed V and J ends, which lost 1 base and 9 bases, there was a span of 4 bases. The germline V gene encodes CDR1 LGHDT and CDR2 YNNKEL (reference sequence). CDR3 in DNA: TGTGCCAGCAGCCAAGTGGGTGAGCAGTTCTTC. Translating it yields CASSQVGEQFF.

Only a few counts were recorded for this clonotype. The rearrangement uses TRBV7-8 and TRBJ1-6, with no clear D. Germline V gene sequence: CDR1 SGHVS, CDR2 FQNEAQ. Trimming took 0 bases from V and 10 from J, leaving 7 bases between them. CDR3 length: 13 residues. The CDR3 DNA sequence: TGTGCCAGCAGCTTAGCACAACCATCACCCCTCCACTTT. Translated, it gives CASSLAQPSPLHF.

This clonotype showed up just a few times. The chain recombines TRBV28 with TRBJ2-7; no clear D gene. Per germline, CDR1 MDHEN and CDR2 SYDVKM. Trimming stripped 5 bases from V and 2 bases from J, with 13 bases between. The CDR3 is 14 residues long. The CDR3, as DNA: TGTGCCAGCAGTCGTCAGGCTGCGCCCTACGAGCAGTACTTC. Translating it yields CASSRQAAPYEQYF.

This clonotype was observed a few times. This chain uses TRBV4-1 with TRBJ1-5; TRBD1 matches 8 bases. Losses at the gene ends were 0 bases for V and 6 bases for J; bases not matched to a gene: 7. CDR3 size: 16 residues. The germline CDR1 and CDR2 sequences are MGHRA and YSYEKL. CDR3 residues: CASSQEDRDYVQPQHF. The CDR3 DNA reads TGCGCCAGCAGCCAAGAGGACAGGGACTACGTTCAGCCCCAGCATTTT.

There are a few counts of this clonotype. The chain combines TRBV29-1 with TRBJ2-3, with 8 positions matching TRBD1. The CDR3 runs to 13 residues. The ends lost 6 bases at V and 8 bases at J; junction bases unmatched: 10. Germline V gene lookup returns CDR1 SQVTM and CDR2 ANQGSEA. The CDR3 sequence: CSVEGQADTTQYF. CDR3 in DNA: TGCAGCGTGGAGGGACAGGCCGACACTACGCAGTATTTT.

This clonotype has only a few counts. This chain links TRBV20-1 with TRBJ2-1; 7 bases fit TRBD2. V gave up 0 bases and J gave up 5 bases; unmatched junction bases: 7. There are 15 residues in the CDR3. Germline lookup yields CDR1 DFQATT and CDR2 SNEGSKA (reference sequence). CDR3 sequence reads: CSARDGRGGHNEQFF. CDR3 coding DNA: TGCAGTGCTAGAGACGGACGCGGGGGTCACAATGAGCAGTTCTTC.

This clonotype occurred many times. This chain joins TRBV6-2 or TRBV6-3 and TRBJ2-1; D gene uncertain. V lost 2 bases and J lost 2, with 10 bases in between. There are 15 residues in the CDR3. The germline gives CDR1 MNHEY, CDR2 SVGEGT. DNA for the CDR3: TGTGCCAGCAGTTACCAGGAGCTAACCTACAATGAGCAGTTCTTC. Encoded protein: CASSYQELTYNEQFF.

The chain uses TRBV24-1 and TRBJ2-7; 8 nucleotides align to TRBD1. The CDR3 extends over 15 amino acids. The germline CDR1 and CDR2 sequences are KGHDR and SFDVKD. V lost 3 bases, J lost 2 bases, and 5 bases stayed unmatched. CDR3 sequence: CATSDRQGSPYEQYF. The CDR3, as DNA: TGTGCCACCAGTGATCGACAGGGGAGCCCCTACGAGCAGTACTTC.

This chain links TRBV5-6 with TRBJ1-6, with 8 bases matching TRBD1. V was clipped by 4 bases and J by 5 bases; unmatched bases: 5. The CDR3 sequence is 15 residues long. CDR1 and CDR2 from the germline V gene are SGHDT and YYEEEE. The CDR3 sequence: CASSRLDRDNSPLHF. CDR3 bases: TGTGCCAGCAGCCGCCTGGACAGGGATAATTCACCCCTCCACTTT. The full variable domain, with the rest looked up from reference TRBV5-6 and TRBJ1-6, is DAGVTQSPTHLIKTRGQQVTLRCSPKSGHDTVSWYQQALGQGPQFIFQYYEEEERQRGNFPDRFSGHQFPNYSSELNVNALLLGDSALYLCASSRLDRDNSPLHFGNGTRLTVT.